This T cell receptor beta chain is from a study of shared clonotypes between healthy human individuals. Broader study findings: The represented genetic and exposure-history diversity was limited by the small number of donors.

The CDR3 spans 13 residues. Trimming stripped 0 bases from V and 2 bases from J, with 5 bases between. The germline V gene has CDR1 LNHNV and CDR2 YYDKDF (reference sequence). Remarks on this clone: Antigen specificity is unknown. This sample includes further DNA sequences coding for the same CDR3.

Generated by immunoSEQ multiplex PCR, the TCRdb table keeps only in-frame clones and is missing some. The sample lists 2,500,000 or so clones; under 95% were seen once. This receptor was taken from a man aged 18 to 30 in good health. Some clones in this sample may be carry-over from other donors' samples. V gene TRBV15 combines with J gene TRBJ2-7, with no clear D. The sample taken for sequencing was naive CD4+ T cells from PBMCs. The subset is: CD45RA+ positively selected. The CDR3 reads CATSRDRPYEQYF. The CDR3 DNA is TGTGCCACCAGCAGAGACAGACCCTACGAGCAGTACTTC.